What follows describes a single TCR beta chain. As yet, its antigen is unknown. This sample stems from a study of CD8 T cells in Susac syndrome. Overall study results and limits: By the study's own acknowledgment, its TCR sequencing and HLA analysis included relatively few individuals.

The authors reverse transcribed roughly 0.5 to 1 ug RNA with random hexamers. TCR beta CDR3 was amplified by immunoSEQ multiplex PCR. This amplification extended across 54 Vbeta and 13 Jbeta segments. TCRdb processed the immunoSEQ multiplex PCR reads anew with MiXCR; each CDR3 protein has one entry. Here the sample spans about 160,000 distinct CDR3 sequences, roughly 93% being singletons. Negative isolation was used for CD8+ and CD4+ T cells, and FACS enrichment was applied to TEMRA cells. The CDR3 consists of 17 residues. Per the germline V gene, CDR1 is GTSNPN and CDR2 is SVGIG (reference sequence). Trimming took off 0 bases at V and 0 bases at J, with 15 bases between the two ends.

The TCR was taken from a human donor in good health. What was sequenced was CD4+ T cells from PBMCs. This chain connects TRBV30 to TRBJ1-3; D gene ambiguous. CDR3 in amino acids: CAWSVHGFSASGNTIYF. CDR3 nucleotides: TGTGCCTGGAGTGTACACGGTTTCTCCGCCTCTGGAAACACCATATATTTT.